This T cell receptor beta chain comes out of a study of PD-L1 blockade in urothelial cancer. Study context: Peripheral blood specimens exhibited a median yield of roughly 140,000 T cells.

The templates were synthetic TCR analogs, and they were spiked into each PCR. Only in-frame clones appear in the TCRdb table, and some are missing; sequencing was by immunoSEQ multiplex PCR. The sample includes fewer than 130,000 clones, about 85% of them seen just once. Unmatched junction bases numbered 5, after V lost 0 bases and J lost 10 bases. Germline CDR1 is SGHAT and CDR2 is FQNNGV. This CDR3 has 15 amino acids. Patients yielded 1 to 8 samples each, pretreatment and on-treatment. The TCR comes from a man aged 50 or older with urothelial cancer. Material: PBMCs, obtained around atezolizumab (anti-PD-L1) treatment. The chain links TRBV11-2 to TRBJ1-6; 8 bases align to TRBD1. The CDR3 protein is CASSLDRTGTSPLHF. The DNA of the CDR3 is TGTGCCAGCAGCTTAGATCGGACAGGGACCTCACCCCTCCACTTT.